Sequencing of this T cell receptor (beta chain) was carried out in a study of persistence of HIV-infected CD4 T cells. The stimulus was an HIV-1 Gag 15-mer peptide pool, 0.85 to 1 ug/peptide/mL. CD40L-negative CD69-negative CD45RO-high memory CD4+ T cells were sorted as populations depleted of antigen-responding cells. Sequencing used immunoSEQ version 4 in survey mode. The protocol was immunoSEQ multiplex PCR, while the TCRdb copy is restricted to in-frame clones and leaves out a portion. The data contain 30,000 to 45,000 clones, about 83% of them singletons. In this sample, this clone turned up once. Its antigen remains unknown. The CDR3 length is 16 residues. V lost 5 bases and J lost 1, with 12 bases in between. Germline lookup yields CDR1 MDHEN and CDR2 SYDVKM.

The material was cultured CD4+ T cells from PBMCs, obtained from a patient who received antiretroviral therapy. The rearrangement joins TRBV28 to TRBJ2-6, with a possible D match to TRBD1 (5 bases). The clonotype originates from an adult with HIV. The donor label of this sample is uncertain. DNA for the CDR3: TGTGCCAGCAGTCTCCGGACACCTTCTGGGGCCAACGTCCTGACTTTC. Protein: CASSLRTPSGANVLTF.